There are many counts of the clone carrying this T cell receptor (beta chain). These data originate in a study of CD8+ T cells in alopecia areata. cDNA prepared by RNA extraction and subsequent reverse transcription served as the template for sequencing. The protocol was immunoSEQ multiplex PCR, while the TCRdb copy is restricted to in-frame clones and leaves out a portion. Of about 97,000 clones in the sample, 41% were seen once. V lost 4 bases and J lost 1, with 13 bases in between. CDR1 is KGHSH, CDR2 LQKENI, per germline. The CDR3 length is 16 residues. The chain links TRBV18 to TRBJ2-2; D not resolved. The TCR was taken from a human donor with alopecia areata. The sequenced material came from CD4+ T cells sorted from blood. The CDR3 DNA sequence: TGTGCCAGCTCACTTGCCCTAAACAGGAACACCGGGGAGCTGTTTTTT. This sequence encodes CASSLALNRNTGELFF.